These 2 T cell receptor beta chains share one sample of origin, sequenced in a study of T cells in women clearing cervical HPV infection. The assay was immunoSEQ multiplex PCR, and TCRdb's table has in-frame clones only and misses some. The sample data list 20,000 to 25,000 clones. Sequencing was done on a sample of blood buffy coat. Receptors originate from a woman between 18 and 69 years old with a cervical HPV16 infection that either progressed to CIN3+ or cleared (not recorded which).

Details on this clone: The read is 3 residues too short to cover the CDR3 end, so that end is filled in from the germline J gene. The chain has TRBV2 and TRBJ2-4; D remains unclear. The CDR3 has 16 residues. Germline V gene data show CDR1 as SNHLY and CDR2 as FYNNEI. Trimming took off 5 bases at V and 2 bases at J, with 16 bases between the two ends. The CDR3 protein is CASSPLTTTSKNIQYF. The part of the CDR3 DNA that was read is TGTGCCAGCAGTCCCCTCACGACAACCTCCAAAAACATT. Drawing the rest from reference TRBV2 and TRBJ2-4, the complete variable domain is EPEVTQTPSHQVTQMGQEVILRCVPISNHLYFYWYRQILGQKVEFLVSFYNNEISEKSEIFDDQFSVERPDGSNFTLKIRSTKLEDSAMYFCASSPLTTTSKNIQYFGAGTRLSVL.

Comment on this clone: The sequenced fragment ends 3 residues before the CDR3 boundary, so the rest is inferred from the germline J gene. J is TRBJ2-1 and V is TRBV23-1; 10 bases align to TRBD2. TRBV23-1 is an open reading frame, and its role is uncertain. This CDR3 contains 14 residues. The V segment lost 10 bases and the J segment 6 bases; nucleotides outside the gene matches: 9. Partial CDR3 DNA: TGCGCCAACCGGAGGGGACTAGCGTTCAATGAG. Its protein is CANRRGLAFNE. The entire CDR3 is CANRRGLAFNEQFF.